The following is a TCR beta chain sequence with its context. The target antigen is unknown. Libraries were prepared by immunoSEQ multiplex PCR; TCRdb keeps only in-frame clonotypes and omits some of them. The sample holds about 97,000 clones; around 74% are singletons and the top ten take roughly 3.1%. The data belong to a study of radiotherapy plus CTLA-4 blockade in lung cancer. Study-level results: Strongest reported response predictors: early blood clone changes and post-radiation interferon-beta. In blood, after radiotherapy plus ipilimumab, tumor-derived TCR clones expanded.

This CDR3 is built from 18 residues. Germline CDR1 is MGHRA and CDR2 is YSYEKL. The J segment lost 2 bases and the V segment lost 4 bases, leaving 12 bases of the junction unmatched. Treatment of patients with chemo-refractory metastatic non-small-cell lung cancer consisted of focal radiation plus CTLA-4 blockade with ipilimumab. Sequences were derived from peripheral blood, sampled from a patient treated with radiotherapy plus ipilimumab. The chain couples TRBV4-1 to TRBJ2-3; 10 bases are shared with TRBD2. The sequence was collected from a human donor with non-small cell lung cancer who had a partial response to radiotherapy plus ipilimumab. Some clones in this sample may be carry-over from other donors' samples. The CDR3 nucleotides read TGCGCCAGCAGCCGGGGACCTACTAGCGGGGTGAACACAGATACGCAGTATTTT. As protein: CASSRGPTSGVNTDTQYF.